The 13 T cell receptor beta chains given below trace back to one sample, sequenced in a study of cytomegalovirus exposure and HLA in healthy donors. Generated by immunoSEQ multiplex PCR, the TCRdb table keeps only in-frame clones and is missing some. The sample shows roughly 120,000 clones, around nine tenths of them seen only once. Sequenced input: PBMCs. Receptors were obtained from a man between 18 and 35 years old in good health and CMV-seropositive.

This chain uses TRBV29-1 with TRBJ1-2; D perhaps matches TRBD1 (5 bases). CDR1 is SQVTM, CDR2 ANQGSEA, per germline. Trimming took 3 bases from V and 7 from J, leaving 9 bases between them. This CDR3 comprises 11 residues. The DNA for the CDR3 is TGCAGCGTTGAGCAGGGCTCTGGCTACACCTTC. Protein product: CSVEQGSGYTF.

This chain joins TRBV19 and TRBJ2-2; D unresolved. The CDR3 covers 16 residues. Germline loops: CDR1 LNHDA, CDR2 SQIVND (reference sequence). V lost 5 bases and J 4 bases, leaving 17 bases between the germline ends. This CDR3 reads CASSSWVLQSTGELFF. In DNA form, the CDR3 reads TGTGCCAGTAGTTCTTGGGTTTTACAGAGCACCGGGGAGCTGTTTTTT.

The chain carries TRBV6-5 and TRBJ1-5; weak D call: TRBD1 (5 bases). Deletions cut 5 bases from V and 3 bases from J, with 14 bases between. In germline, CDR1 is MNHEY, CDR2 SVGAGI. CDR3 length: 15 amino acids. CDR3 bases: TGTGCCAGCAGTCAGGGCCTAGACCTCAATCAGCCCCAGCATTTT. Translated: CASSQGLDLNQPQHF.

The chain carries TRBV5-6 and TRBJ1-2, with TRBD1 identical over 8 bases. The CDR3 covers 14 residues. From germline, CDR1 is SGHDT and CDR2 YYEEEE. V gave up 1 base and J gave up 6 bases; unmatched junction bases: 5. CDR3 in DNA: TGTGCCAGCAGCTTGAGCCAGGGGGCACATGGCTACACCTTC. Encoded protein: CASSLSQGAHGYTF.

The chain carries TRBV11-2 and TRBJ2-5; TRBD1 matches 10 bases. This CDR3 is built from 17 residues. J lost 4 bases, V lost 3 bases, and 11 bases had no gene match. Germline CDR1 is SGHAT and CDR2 is FQNNGV. DNA of the CDR3: TGTGCCAGCAGCTTTTTCTCCGGGACAGGGGCCTTAGAGACCCAGTACTTC. Amino acid sequence: CASSFFSGTGALETQYF.

The rearrangement uses TRBV7-2 and TRBJ1-2, with a possible D match to TRBD1 (6 bases). The length of the CDR3 is 13 residues. Trimming took 3 bases from V and 2 from J, leaving 7 bases between them. Germline V CDR1 and CDR2: SGHTA, FQGNSA. CDR3 loop: CASSFDRNYGYTF. The CDR3 DNA sequence: TGTGCCAGCAGCTTTGACAGGAACTATGGCTACACCTTC.

The gene calls are TRBV7-2 and TRBJ1-1, with D possibly matching TRBD1 (5 bases). This CDR3 region has 13 residues. The germline gives CDR1 SGHTA, CDR2 FQGNSA. V lost 3 bases and J 1 base, leaving 6 bases between the germline ends. CDR3 sequence (DNA): TGTGCCAGCAGCTTTCAGGGGAACACTGAAGCTTTCTTT. Translated, it gives CASSFQGNTEAFF.

The V and J genes are TRBV30 and TRBJ2-2; the D is unclear. V lost 4 bases and J lost 4, with 10 bases in between. The CDR3 extends over 13 amino acids. CDR1 GTSNPN and CDR2 SVGIG come from the germline V gene (reference sequence). The CDR3 loop is CAWTLGGTGELFF. CDR3 sequence (DNA): TGTGCCTGGACTCTCGGCGGCACCGGGGAGCTGTTTTTT.

J is TRBJ1-3 and V is TRBV4-1; TRBD1 is a possible D gene (5 bases). V was trimmed by 2 bases and J by 0 bases, leaving 8 bases between them. This CDR3 is built from 15 residues. Germline assignment: CDR1 MGHRA and CDR2 YSYEKL. The CDR3 region has the DNA TGCGCCAGCAGCCAAAGGGGAATCTCTGGAAACACCATATATTTT. This gives the protein CASSQRGISGNTIYF.

This chain uses TRBV29-1 with TRBJ2-5; a weak D match, TRBD2 (5 bases). CDR3 size: 13 residues. Trimming removed 3 bases from V and 6 bases from J, with 14 bases in between. The germline V gene has CDR1 SQVTM and CDR2 ANQGSEA. CDR3 protein: CSVESGSFKTQYF. Here the CDR3 DNA reads TGCAGCGTTGAGTCGGGGAGCTTCAAGACCCAGTACTTC.

This rearrangement joins TRBV6-1 to TRBJ1-6, with 7 bases lining up with TRBD1. V shed 1 base, J shed 8 bases, and the junction held 8 bases outside the gene matches. The CDR3 extends over 16 amino acids. CDR1 is MNHNS, CDR2 SASEGT, per germline. CDR3 DNA: TGTGCCAGCAGTGAAGGGACAGGTCGAGCAGATTCACCCCTCCACTTT. This translates into CASSEGTGRADSPLHF.

This chain joins TRBV5-1 and TRBJ2-1; D might be TRBD2 (6 bases). Germline V gene data show CDR1 as SGHRS and CDR2 as YFSETQ. CDR3 length: 16 residues. Trimming took off 0 bases at V and 3 bases at J, with 13 bases between the two ends. This CDR3 reads CASSLARAGLYNEQFF. The CDR3 DNA reads TGCGCCAGCAGCTTGGCCAGGGCGGGACTCTACAATGAGCAGTTCTTC.

This chain links TRBV10-3 with TRBJ1-5, with 8 bases lining up with TRBD1. The ends lost 3 bases at V and 7 bases at J; junction bases unmatched: 11. CDR3 size: 16 residues. The V gene's germline CDR1 is ENHRY and CDR2 SYGVKD. The CDR3 sequence: CAISDHGQGPSQPQHF. The CDR3 DNA reads as TGTGCCATCAGTGACCACGGACAGGGACCATCCCAGCCCCAGCATTTT.